The TCR beta chain under discussion was sequenced for a study of CD8 T cells in ankylosing spondylitis. Study-wide results and limits: It appeared that ankylosing spondylitis blood was characterized by a TCR beta motif of several highly homologous variants. Matched synovial fluid from ankylosing spondylitis patients was reported to be enriched for disease-linked clones.

This CDR3 is built from 15 residues. The V segment lost 5 bases and the J segment 4 bases; nucleotides outside the gene matches: 10. Per germline, CDR1 DFQATT and CDR2 SNEGSKA (reference sequence). This clonotype has more than one count but fewer than ten. Its specificity is not known. By quantitative 5'-RACE with molecular barcodes, the TCR beta libraries were made. TCRdb fed the 5' RACE reads into MiXCR, producing one record per CDR3 protein. In the table there are about 240,000 distinct CDR3 sequences, 24% of which are singletons. The gene calls are TRBV20-1 and TRBJ2-3; 9 nucleotides match TRBD2. This TCR came from a male donor with ankylosing spondylitis or in good health (not recorded which). Sequenced input: blood, either unsorted or a sorted T cell fraction (not recorded which). The CDR3 sequence is CSAAGTSIQSDTQYF. The CDR3 coding sequence is TGCAGTGCTGCCGGGACTAGCATTCAGTCAGATACGCAGTATTTT.